This T cell receptor (beta chain) comes out of a study of blood T cell repertoires in COVID-19. Overall study: Sites across the United States, Italy and Spain contributed samples from acute and convalescent COVID-19. T cells, B-cell-depleted T cells, or PBMCs provided the cDNA or gDNA that served as material.

Original handling: Estimation of nucleated cell counts was performed using reference gene primer amplification. Using immunoSEQ multiplex PCR, the repertoire was profiled, and TCRdb retains in-frame clones only, with some absent. V and J calls and clone size are copied from that table; D and trimming were computed from the DNA. The profile shows roughly 250,000 clones, approximately 84% of them singletons. This clone was observed once. The CDR3 loop spans 14 amino acids. The germline gives CDR1 MNHEY, CDR2 SVGEGT. Trimming cost V 3 bases and J 2 bases, with 8 bases left between them. This clonotype was obtained from a human donor in a cohort sampled during active COVID-19. The sequenced material came from peripheral blood. The V call is TRBV6-2 or TRBV6-3, the J call TRBJ1-5; D is ambiguous. The CDR3 DNA sequence: TGTGCCAGCAGTTATGCGGCAGGCAATCAGCCCCAGCATTTT. It translates to CASSYAAGNQPQHF.